A single sample gave rise to the 18 T cell receptor beta chains below, sequenced in a study of control samples from healthy donors and cancer patients. Sequencing used immunoSEQ multiplex PCR; TCRdb keeps in-frame clones, though not all of them. The sample yields 30,000 to 35,000 clones, roughly 94% seen once. The source material was blood. All receptors come from a man in his 60s in good health.

The chain uses TRBV12-3 or TRBV12-4 and TRBJ2-7; TRBD1 aligns across 7 bases. V lost 6 bases and J lost 4; bases outside the gene matches: 6. The CDR3 sequence is 13 residues long. CDR3 bases: TGTGCCAGCAGGGTGACAGGGATTTACGAGCAGTACTTC. This translates into CASRVTGIYEQYF.

The rearrangement joins TRBV6-5 to TRBJ1-2; D possibly corresponds to TRBD1 (5 bases). Germline assignment: CDR1 MNHEY and CDR2 SVGAGI. V lost 6 bases, J lost 5 bases, and 16 bases lay in between. The CDR3 covers 14 residues. The CDR3 bases are TGTGCCAGCAGACACCGGGACCGCTATTATGGCTACACCTTC. Protein: CASRHRDRYYGYTF.

This rearrangement joins TRBV24-1 to TRBJ2-3; 9 bases line up with TRBD2. The CDR3 loop spans 17 amino acids. The germline CDR1 and CDR2 sequences are KGHDR and SFDVKD. V gave up 1 base and J gave up 3 bases; unmatched junction bases: 7. CDR3 sequence reads: CATSDFWAGGTTDTQYF. The CDR3, as DNA: TGTGCCACCAGTGATTTCTGGGCGGGGGGGACGACAGATACGCAGTATTTT.

The V call is TRBV14, the J call TRBJ1-5; TRBD1 agrees at 7 bases. This CDR3 comprises 15 residues. V shed 4 bases, J shed 6 bases, and the junction held 9 bases outside the gene matches. The germline V gene has CDR1 SGHDN and CDR2 FVKESK. The CDR3, as DNA: TGTGCCAGCAGCCTAGGGGGCGGAGATAGTCAGCCCCAGCATTTT. This sequence encodes CASSLGGGDSQPQHF.

The V gene is TRBV14, the J gene TRBJ1-1; a weak D match, TRBD1 (5 bases). V lost 3 bases and J 2 bases, leaving 16 bases between the germline ends. There are 16 residues in the CDR3. Germline V gene lookup returns CDR1 SGHDN and CDR2 FVKESK. The DNA for the CDR3 is TGTGCCAGCAGCCATGGAGTCGGGGGGGGAAACACTGAAGCTTTCTTT. Its protein is CASSHGVGGGNTEAFF.

This chain joins TRBV11-2 and TRBJ2-7, with 9 bases lining up with TRBD1. CDR3 length equals 15 residues. Germline CDR1 is SGHAT and CDR2 is FQNNGV. After removal of 0 bases from V and 4 bases from J, the junction contained 4 bases not matched to a gene. The CDR3 loop reads CASSLDGQGTYEQYF. The CDR3 region has the DNA TGTGCCAGCAGCTTAGATGGACAGGGGACGTACGAGCAGTACTTC.

This chain uses TRBV12-3 or TRBV12-4 with TRBJ1-5, with unresolved D. CDR3 size: 12 residues. Trimming pared 1 base from V and 5 bases from J, leaving 3 bases between. As DNA, the CDR3 is TGTGCCAGCAGTTTAGGGGATCAGCCCCAGCATTTT. Translation gives CASSLGDQPQHF.

The chain is built from TRBV28 and TRBJ1-2; D is unresolved. Trimming left V 4 bases short and J 7 bases short, with 10 bases between. The CDR3 sequence is 12 residues long. The germline gives CDR1 MDHEN, CDR2 SYDVKM. The CDR3 is CASSSYSAGYTF. DNA for the CDR3: TGTGCCAGCAGTTCGTACTCAGCTGGCTACACCTTC.

J is TRBJ1-3 and V is TRBV5-1; D perhaps matches TRBD1 (5 bases). Per germline, CDR1 SGHRS and CDR2 YFSETQ. The CDR3 runs 15 residues. With 2 bases removed from V and 4 bases from J, the gap between germline ends came to 13 bases. Here the CDR3 reads CASSFLQGAGNTIYF. The CDR3 bases are TGCGCCAGCAGCTTTCTCCAGGGCGCAGGAAACACCATATATTTT.

This clone has just one count. V usage is TRBV6-5 and J usage is TRBJ1-1, with 9 nucleotides matching TRBD1. Germline-derived CDR1 and CDR2 are MNHEY and SVGAGI. The ends lost 7 bases at V and 4 bases at J; junction bases unmatched: 4. The CDR3 contains 13 residues. In DNA, the CDR3 is TGTGCCAGCAAGAAGACAGGGGGCACTGAAGCTTTCTTT. This codes for CASKKTGGTEAFF.

The J gene is TRBJ1-5, the V gene TRBV28; 8 bases line up with TRBD1. CDR3 length equals 16 residues. CDR1 and CDR2 from the germline V gene are MDHEN and SYDVKM. V shed 1 base and J 4 bases; nucleotides not matched to a gene: 6. The CDR3 DNA follows: TGTGCCAGCAGTTTATCAGCAGGGGGCGGGAATCAGCCCCAGCATTTT. This encodes CASSLSAGGGNQPQHF.

The chain has TRBV7-8 and TRBJ1-3, with D maybe TRBD1 (6 bases). Trimming stripped 5 bases from V and 1 base from J, with 9 bases between. Per the germline V gene, CDR1 is SGHVS and CDR2 is FQNEAQ. The CDR3 consists of 14 residues. The chain's CDR3 is CASSPRGSGNTIYF. The CDR3 region has the DNA TGTGCCAGCAGCCCCAGGGGTTCTGGAAACACCATATATTTT.

The V call is TRBV13, the J call TRBJ2-7; TRBD1 agrees at 9 bases. The CDR3 has 15 residues. Trimming cost V 4 bases and J 5 bases; bases outside gene matches: 9. Germline values: CDR1 PRHDT, CDR2 FYEKMQ (reference sequence). The DNA of the CDR3 is TGTGCCAGCAGCTGGGAGGACAGGGGAAAAAACGAGCAGTACTTC. This translates into CASSWEDRGKNEQYF.

This clone was seen a single time. The DNA for the CDR3 is TGTGCCACCAGTGCACAGGGATATGGCTACACCTTC. Protein sequence: CATSAQGYGYTF. The rearrangement joins TRBV24-1 to TRBJ1-2, with D tentatively TRBD1 (6 bases). The CDR3 extends over 12 amino acids. Per germline, CDR1 KGHDR and CDR2 SFDVKD. Trimming removed 5 bases at V and 5 bases at J, with 8 bases between.

This chain uses TRBV7-2 with TRBJ2-3; 9 positions agree with TRBD1. V gave up 4 bases and J gave up 4 bases; unmatched junction bases: 6. The CDR3 spans 15 residues. The germline CDR1 and CDR2 sequences are SGHTA and FQGNSA. The CDR3 DNA reads as TGTGCCAGCAGCTACACGACAGGGGGTGCAGATACGCAGTATTTT. Amino acid sequence: CASSYTTGGADTQYF.

J is TRBJ1-1 and V is TRBV19; D gene ambiguous. The CDR3 length is 16 residues. With 6 bases removed from V and 0 bases from J, the gap between germline ends came to 17 bases. CDR1 is LNHDA, CDR2 SQIVND, per germline (reference sequence). The CDR3 sequence: CASSPNRWQLNTEAFF. DNA for the CDR3: TGTGCCAGTAGCCCTAACAGATGGCAGTTGAACACTGAAGCTTTCTTT.

This chain uses TRBV18 with TRBJ1-2, with 10 bases matching TRBD1. CDR3 length equals 13 residues. The V gene end was trimmed by 5 bases and the J gene end by 8 bases; junction bases not matched to a gene: 5. Germline-derived CDR1 and CDR2 are KGHSH and LQKENI. The CDR3 protein is CASSSGQGDGYTF. The CDR3 DNA reads as TGTGCCAGCTCATCAGGACAGGGGGACGGCTACACCTTC.

This clone was picked up one time. The V and J genes are TRBV12-3 or TRBV12-4 and TRBJ1-2, with D unclear. The CDR3 has 13 amino acids. Deletions cut 5 bases from V and 5 bases from J, with 12 bases between. CDR3 sequence: CASSHRVLYGYTF. CDR3 DNA: TGTGCCAGCAGTCACCGGGTACTATATGGCTACACCTTC.